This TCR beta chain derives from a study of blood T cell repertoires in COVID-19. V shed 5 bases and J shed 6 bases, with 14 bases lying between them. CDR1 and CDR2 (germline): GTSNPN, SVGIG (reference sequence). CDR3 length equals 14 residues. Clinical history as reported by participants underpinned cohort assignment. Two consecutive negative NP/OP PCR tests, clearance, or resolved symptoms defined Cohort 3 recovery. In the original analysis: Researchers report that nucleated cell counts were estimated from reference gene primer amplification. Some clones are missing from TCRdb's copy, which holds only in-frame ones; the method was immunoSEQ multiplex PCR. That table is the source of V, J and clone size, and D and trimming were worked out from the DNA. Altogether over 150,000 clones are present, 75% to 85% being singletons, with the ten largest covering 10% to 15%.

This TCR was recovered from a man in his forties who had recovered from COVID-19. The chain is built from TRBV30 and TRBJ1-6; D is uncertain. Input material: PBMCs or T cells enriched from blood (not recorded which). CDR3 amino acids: CAWLPLSRNSPLHF. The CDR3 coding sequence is TGTGCCTGGCTACCACTATCGCGTAATTCACCCCTCCACTTT.